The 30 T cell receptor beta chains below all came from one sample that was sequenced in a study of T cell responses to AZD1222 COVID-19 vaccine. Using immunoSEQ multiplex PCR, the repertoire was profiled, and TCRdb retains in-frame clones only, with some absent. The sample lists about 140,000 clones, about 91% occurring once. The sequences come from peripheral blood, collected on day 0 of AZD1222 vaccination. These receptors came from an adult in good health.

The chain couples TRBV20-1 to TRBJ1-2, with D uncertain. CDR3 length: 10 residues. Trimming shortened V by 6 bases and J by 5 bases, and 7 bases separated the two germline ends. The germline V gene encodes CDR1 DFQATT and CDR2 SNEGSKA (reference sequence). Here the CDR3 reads CSAKNYGYTF. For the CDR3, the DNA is TGCAGTGCAAAGAATTATGGCTACACCTTC.

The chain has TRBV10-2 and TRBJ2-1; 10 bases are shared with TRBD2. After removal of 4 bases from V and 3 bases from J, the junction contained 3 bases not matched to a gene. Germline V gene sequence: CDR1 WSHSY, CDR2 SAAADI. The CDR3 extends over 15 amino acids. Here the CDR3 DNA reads TGCGCCAGCAGTGGACTAGCGGGCCTCTACAATGAGCAGTTCTTC. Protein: CASSGLAGLYNEQFF.

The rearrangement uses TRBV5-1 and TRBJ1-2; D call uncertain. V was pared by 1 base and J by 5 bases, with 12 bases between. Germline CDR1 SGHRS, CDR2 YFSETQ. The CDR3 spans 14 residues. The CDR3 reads CASSLIPDGYGYTF. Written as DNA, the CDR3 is TGCGCCAGCAGCTTGATCCCGGACGGTTATGGCTACACCTTC.

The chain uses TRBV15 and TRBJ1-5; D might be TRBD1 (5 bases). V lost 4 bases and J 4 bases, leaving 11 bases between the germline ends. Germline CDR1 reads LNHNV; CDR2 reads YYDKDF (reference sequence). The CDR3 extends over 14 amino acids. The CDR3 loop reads CATSTGTENQPQHF. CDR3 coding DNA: TGTGCCACCAGCACGGGGACGGAGAATCAGCCCCAGCATTTT.

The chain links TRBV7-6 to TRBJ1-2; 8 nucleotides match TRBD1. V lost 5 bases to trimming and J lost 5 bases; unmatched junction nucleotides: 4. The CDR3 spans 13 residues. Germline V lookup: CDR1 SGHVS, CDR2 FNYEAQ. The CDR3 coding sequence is TGTGCCAGCAGCCCGCGGACAGGGTATGGCTACACCTTC. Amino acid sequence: CASSPRTGYGYTF.

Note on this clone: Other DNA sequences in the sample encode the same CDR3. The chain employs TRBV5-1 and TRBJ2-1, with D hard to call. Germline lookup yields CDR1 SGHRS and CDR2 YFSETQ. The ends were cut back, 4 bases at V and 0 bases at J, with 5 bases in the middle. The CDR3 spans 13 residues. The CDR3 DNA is TGCGCCAGCAGCCCGGGCTCCTACAATGAGCAGTTCTTC. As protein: CASSPGSYNEQFF.

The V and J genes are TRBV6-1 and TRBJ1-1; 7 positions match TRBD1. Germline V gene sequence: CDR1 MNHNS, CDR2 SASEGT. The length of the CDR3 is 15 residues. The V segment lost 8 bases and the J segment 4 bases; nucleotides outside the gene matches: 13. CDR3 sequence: CASSFLGGGGTEAFF. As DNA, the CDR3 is TGTGCCAGCTCTTTTTTAGGAGGGGGCGGCACTGAAGCTTTCTTT.

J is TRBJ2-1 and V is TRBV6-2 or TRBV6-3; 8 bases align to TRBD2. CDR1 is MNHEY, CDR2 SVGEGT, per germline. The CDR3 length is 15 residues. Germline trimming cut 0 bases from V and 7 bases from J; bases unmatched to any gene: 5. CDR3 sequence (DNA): TGTGCCAGCAGTTACTCTGCCGGGGGGGGTAATGAGCAGTTCTTC. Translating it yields CASSYSAGGGNEQFF.

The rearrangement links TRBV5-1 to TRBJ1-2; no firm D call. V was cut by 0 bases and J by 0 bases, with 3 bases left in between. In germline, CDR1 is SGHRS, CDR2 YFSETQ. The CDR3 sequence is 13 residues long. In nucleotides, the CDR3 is TGCGCCAGCAGCTTGGACACTAACTATGGCTACACCTTC. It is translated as CASSLDTNYGYTF.

The chain's CDR3 is CASSFWQPQHF. CDR3 sequence (DNA): TGTGCCAGCAGCTTCTGGCAGCCCCAGCATTTT. V gene TRBV5-5 combines with J gene TRBJ1-5, with unresolved D. CDR3 length equals 11 residues. CDR1 is SGHKS, CDR2 YYEKEE, per germline (reference sequence). The V end was cut by 2 bases, the J end by 7 bases, with 4 bases between.

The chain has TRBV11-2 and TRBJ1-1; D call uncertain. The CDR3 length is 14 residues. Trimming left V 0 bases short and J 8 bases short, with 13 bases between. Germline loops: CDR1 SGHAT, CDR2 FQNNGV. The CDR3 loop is CASSLESRTQEAFF. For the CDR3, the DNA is TGTGCCAGCAGCTTAGAATCTCGGACTCAAGAAGCTTTCTTT.

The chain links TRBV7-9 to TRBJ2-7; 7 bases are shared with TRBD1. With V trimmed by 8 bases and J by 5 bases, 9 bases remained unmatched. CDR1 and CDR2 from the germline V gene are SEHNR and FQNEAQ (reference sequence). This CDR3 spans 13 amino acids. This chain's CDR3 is CASCYRGEDEQYF. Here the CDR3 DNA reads TGTGCCAGCTGCTACAGGGGTGAGGACGAGCAGTACTTC.

The CDR3 DNA reads TGCAGTGTACAAGACCCCGGCAAGCAGTTCTTC. It yields the protein CSVQDPGKQFF. The rearrangement links TRBV20-1 to TRBJ2-1; D is unclear. Germline loops: CDR1 DFQATT, CDR2 SNEGSKA (reference sequence). This CDR3 contains 11 residues. V lost 7 bases and J lost 11, with 15 bases in between.

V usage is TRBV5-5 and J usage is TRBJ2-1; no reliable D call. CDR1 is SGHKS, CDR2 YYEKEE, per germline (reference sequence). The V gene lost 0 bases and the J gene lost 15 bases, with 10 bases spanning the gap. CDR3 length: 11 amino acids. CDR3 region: CASSLARVAFF. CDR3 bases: TGTGCCAGCAGCTTGGCTAGAGTTGCGTTCTTC.

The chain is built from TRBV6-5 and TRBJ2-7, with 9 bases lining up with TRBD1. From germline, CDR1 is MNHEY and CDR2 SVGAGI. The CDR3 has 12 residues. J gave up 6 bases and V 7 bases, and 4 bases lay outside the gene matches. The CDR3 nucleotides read TGTGCCAGCACCCCGACAGGGGGCGAGCAGTACTTC. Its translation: CASTPTGGEQYF.

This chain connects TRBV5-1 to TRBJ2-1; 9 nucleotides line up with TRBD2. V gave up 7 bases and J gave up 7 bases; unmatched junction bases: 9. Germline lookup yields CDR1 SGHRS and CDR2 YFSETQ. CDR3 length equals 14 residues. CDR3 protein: CASGRLAGSNEQFF. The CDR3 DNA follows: TGCGCCAGCGGCCGGCTAGCGGGATCTAATGAGCAGTTCTTC.

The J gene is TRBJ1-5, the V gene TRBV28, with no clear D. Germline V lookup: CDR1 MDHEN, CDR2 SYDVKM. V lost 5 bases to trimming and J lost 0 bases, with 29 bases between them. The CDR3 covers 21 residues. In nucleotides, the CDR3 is TGTGCCAGCAGTACCCTTTATTCATGGCCCGCAGAGTTATATAGCAATCAGCCCCAGCATTTT. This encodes CASSTLYSWPAELYSNQPQHF.

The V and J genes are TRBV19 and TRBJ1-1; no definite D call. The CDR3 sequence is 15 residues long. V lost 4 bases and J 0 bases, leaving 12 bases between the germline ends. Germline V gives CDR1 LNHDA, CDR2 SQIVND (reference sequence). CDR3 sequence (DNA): TGTGCCAGTAGTAAGCAGGCGATCATGAACACTGAAGCTTTCTTT. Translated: CASSKQAIMNTEAFF.

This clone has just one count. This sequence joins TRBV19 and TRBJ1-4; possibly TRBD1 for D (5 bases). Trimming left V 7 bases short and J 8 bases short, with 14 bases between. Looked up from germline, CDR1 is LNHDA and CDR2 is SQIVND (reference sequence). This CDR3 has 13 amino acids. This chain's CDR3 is CASKEGRGEKLFF. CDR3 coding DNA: TGTGCCAGTAAGGAGGGGCGCGGGGAAAAACTGTTTTTT.

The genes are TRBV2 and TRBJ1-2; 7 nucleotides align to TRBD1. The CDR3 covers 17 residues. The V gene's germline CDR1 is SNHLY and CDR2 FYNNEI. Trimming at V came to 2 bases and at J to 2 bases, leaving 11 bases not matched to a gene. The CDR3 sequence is CASSETQGGIGNYGYTF. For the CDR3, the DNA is TGTGCCAGCAGTGAAACGCAGGGGGGTATCGGGAACTATGGCTACACCTTC.

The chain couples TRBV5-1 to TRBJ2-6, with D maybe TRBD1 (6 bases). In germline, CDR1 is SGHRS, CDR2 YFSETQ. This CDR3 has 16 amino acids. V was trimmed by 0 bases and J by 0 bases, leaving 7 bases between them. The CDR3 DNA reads TGCGCCAGCAGCTTGGGGGGGCACTCTGGGGCCAACGTCCTGACTTTC. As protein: CASSLGGHSGANVLTF.

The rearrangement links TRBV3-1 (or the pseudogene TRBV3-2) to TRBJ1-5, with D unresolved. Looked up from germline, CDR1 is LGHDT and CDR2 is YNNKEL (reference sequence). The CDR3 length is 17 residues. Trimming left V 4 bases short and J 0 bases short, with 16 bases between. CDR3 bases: TGTGCCAGCAGCCCGACCCCCCAAGTGGGTAGCAATCAGCCCCAGCATTTT. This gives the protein CASSPTPQVGSNQPQHF.

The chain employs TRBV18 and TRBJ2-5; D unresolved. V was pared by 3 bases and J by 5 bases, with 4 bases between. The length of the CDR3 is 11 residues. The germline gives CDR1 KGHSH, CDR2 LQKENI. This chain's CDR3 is CASSPRETQYF. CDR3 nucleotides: TGTGCCAGCTCACCCAGGGAGACCCAGTACTTC.

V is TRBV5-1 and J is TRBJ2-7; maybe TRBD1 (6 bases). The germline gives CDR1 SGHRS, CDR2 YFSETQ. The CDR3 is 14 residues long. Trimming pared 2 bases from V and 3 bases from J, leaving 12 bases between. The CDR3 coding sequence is TGCGCCAGCAGCTTTACAGGGTCTCACTACGAGCAGTACTTC. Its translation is CASSFTGSHYEQYF.

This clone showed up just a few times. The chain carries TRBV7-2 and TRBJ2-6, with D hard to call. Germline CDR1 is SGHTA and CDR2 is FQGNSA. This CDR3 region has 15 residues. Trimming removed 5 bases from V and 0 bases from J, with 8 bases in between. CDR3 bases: TGTGCCAGCAGCCTTGACGGCTCTGGGGCCAACGTCCTGACTTTC. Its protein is CASSLDGSGANVLTF. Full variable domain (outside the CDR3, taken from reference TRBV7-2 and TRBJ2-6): GAGVSQSPSNKVTEKGKDVELRCDPISGHTALYWYRQSLGQGLEFLIYFQGNSAPDKSGLPSDRFSAERTGGSVSTLTIQRTQQEDSAVYLCASSLDGSGANVLTFGAGSRLTVL.

CDR3 sequence reads: CASSLSGGASPQETQYF. CDR3 nucleotide sequence: TGCGCCAGCAGCTTGAGTGGTGGGGCGTCCCCTCAAGAGACCCAGTACTTC. The chain carries TRBV5-1 and TRBJ2-5, with a weak D call TRBD1 (5 bases). The CDR3 length is 17 residues. CDR1 and CDR2 from the germline V gene are SGHRS and YFSETQ. V gave up 1 base and J gave up 2 bases, with 18 bases separating them. Based on the CDR3 plus reference TRBV5-1 and TRBJ2-5, the full variable domain is KAGVTQTPRYLIKTRGQQVTLSCSPISGHRSVSWYQQTPGQGLQFLFEYFSETQRNKGNFPGRFSGRQFSNSRSEMNVSTLELGDSALYLCASSLSGGASPQETQYFGPGTRLLVL.

CDR3 nucleotides: TGTGCCAGCAGTCAGTTATTTTCGGGCAGGGTTGGAAACTATGGCTACACCTTC. Translated: CASSQLFSGRVGNYGYTF. The chain is built from TRBV6-6 and TRBJ1-2; TRBD1 might be the D (5 bases). Germline CDR1 reads MNHNY; CDR2 reads SVGAGI (reference sequence). Trimming shortened V by 5 bases and J by 2 bases, and 24 bases separated the two germline ends. This CDR3 is 18 amino acids long.

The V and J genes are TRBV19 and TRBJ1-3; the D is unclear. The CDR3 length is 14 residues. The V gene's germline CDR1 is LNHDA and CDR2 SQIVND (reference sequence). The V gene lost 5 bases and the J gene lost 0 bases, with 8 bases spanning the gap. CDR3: CASSSPSSGNTIYF. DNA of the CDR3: TGTGCCAGTAGTTCGCCCAGCTCTGGAAACACCATATATTTT. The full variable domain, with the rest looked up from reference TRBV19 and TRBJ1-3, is DGGITQSPKYLFRKEGQNVTLSCEQNLNHDAMYWYRQDPGQGLRLIYYSQIVNDFQKGDIAEGYSVSREKKESFPLTVTSAQKNPTAFYLCASSSPSSGNTIYFGEGSWLTVV.

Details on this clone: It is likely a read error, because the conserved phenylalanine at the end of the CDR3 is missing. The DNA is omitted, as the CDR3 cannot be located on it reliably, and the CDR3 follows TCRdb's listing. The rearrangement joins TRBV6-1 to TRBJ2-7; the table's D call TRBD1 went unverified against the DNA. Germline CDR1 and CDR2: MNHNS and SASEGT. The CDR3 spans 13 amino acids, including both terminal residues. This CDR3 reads CASSEKPPRDSPL.

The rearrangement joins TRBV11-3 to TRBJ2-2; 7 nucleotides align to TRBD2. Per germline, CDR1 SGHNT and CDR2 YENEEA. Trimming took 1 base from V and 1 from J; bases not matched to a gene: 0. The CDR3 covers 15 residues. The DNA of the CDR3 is TGTGCCAGCAGCTTAGGCGGGGGGAACACCGGGGAGCTGTTTTTT. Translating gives CASSLGGGNTGELFF. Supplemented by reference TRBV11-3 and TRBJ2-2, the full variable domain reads EAGVVQSPRYKIIEKKQPVAFWCNPISGHNTLYWYLQNLGQGPELLIRYENEEAVDDSQLPKDRFSAERLKGVDSTLKIQPAELGDSAVYLCASSLGGGNTGELFFGEGSRLTVL.